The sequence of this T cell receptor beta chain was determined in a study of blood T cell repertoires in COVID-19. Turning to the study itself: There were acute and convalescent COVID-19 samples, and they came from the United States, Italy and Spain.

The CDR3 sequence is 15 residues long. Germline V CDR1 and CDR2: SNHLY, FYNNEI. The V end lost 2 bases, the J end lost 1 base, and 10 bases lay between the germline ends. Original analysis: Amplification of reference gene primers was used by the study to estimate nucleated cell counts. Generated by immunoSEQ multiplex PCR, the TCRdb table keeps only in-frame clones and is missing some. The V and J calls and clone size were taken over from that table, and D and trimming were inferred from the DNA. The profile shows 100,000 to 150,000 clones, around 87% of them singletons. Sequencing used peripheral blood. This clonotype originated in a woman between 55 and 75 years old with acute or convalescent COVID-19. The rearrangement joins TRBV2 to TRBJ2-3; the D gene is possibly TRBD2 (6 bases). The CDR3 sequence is CASSESGRGTDTQYF. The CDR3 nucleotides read TGTGCCAGCAGTGAAAGCGGGCGGGGCACAGATACGCAGTATTTT.